The present T cell receptor (beta chain) was sequenced within a study of T-cell memory formation after mild COVID-19. Broader study findings: There was a balanced CD4/CD8 profile in clones contracting day 15 to 85, and later expanders leaned CD4+. Some clones that responded turned up in pre-infection memory, which suggests that cross-reactive memory joined in.

Germline V CDR1 and CDR2: ENHRY, SYGVKD. The J segment lost 8 bases and the V segment lost 9 bases, leaving 12 bases of the junction unmatched. CDR3 length: 14 amino acids. This clonotype occurred once. Its antigen remains unknown. TCRdb re-analysed the 5' RACE reads in MiXCR, keeping a single row per CDR3 protein. In the table there are about 540,000 distinct CDR3 sequences, roughly 20% of which are singletons. This clonotype was obtained from an adult woman who had mild COVID-19 (a few samples of this study predate the infection). Cell type and time point are not known. The chain links TRBV10-3 to TRBJ2-1, with 8 bases lining up with TRBD2. The sequencing sample was made of PBMCs or a T cell subset sorted from them (not recorded which). The CDR3 loop reads CAISGLAGFDEQFF. The CDR3 region has the DNA TGTGCCATTTCTGGACTAGCTGGTTTTGATGAGCAGTTCTTC.